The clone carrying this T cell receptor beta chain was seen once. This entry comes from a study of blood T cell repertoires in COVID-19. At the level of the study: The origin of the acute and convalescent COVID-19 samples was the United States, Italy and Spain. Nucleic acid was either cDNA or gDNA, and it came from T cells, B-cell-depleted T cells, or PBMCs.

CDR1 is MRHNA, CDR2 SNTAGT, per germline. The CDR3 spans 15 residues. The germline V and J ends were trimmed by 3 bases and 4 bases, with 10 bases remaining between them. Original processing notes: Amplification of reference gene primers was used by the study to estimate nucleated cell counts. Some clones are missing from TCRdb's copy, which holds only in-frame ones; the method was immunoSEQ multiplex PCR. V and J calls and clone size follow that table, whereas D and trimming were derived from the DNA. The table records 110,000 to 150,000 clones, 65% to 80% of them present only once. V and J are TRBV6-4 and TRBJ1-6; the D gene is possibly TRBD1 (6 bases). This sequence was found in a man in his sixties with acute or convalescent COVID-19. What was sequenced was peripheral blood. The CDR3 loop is CASSEVGQYNSPLHF. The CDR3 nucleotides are TGTGCCAGCAGTGAAGTTGGACAGTATAATTCACCCCTCCACTTT.